This T cell receptor beta chain was recovered during a study of blood T cell repertoires in COVID-19. Background on the study: The United States, Italy and Spain supplied acute and convalescent COVID-19 samples. PBMCs, B-cell-depleted T cells, or T cells were the source of the cDNA or gDNA that made up the material.

Data came from immunoSEQ multiplex PCR; TCRdb stores just in-frame clones and leaves some out. This repertoire shows under 300,000 clones, approximately 86% found once; its top ten account for just over 7%. CDR1 SNHLY and CDR2 FYNNEI come from the germline V gene. With 2 bases clipped from V and 7 bases from J, the junction kept 16 bases outside the gene matches. CDR3 length: 18 amino acids. Sequenced: peripheral blood. This TCR was sampled from a man aged 55 to 70 who had recovered from COVID-19. The rearrangement links TRBV2 to TRBJ2-2, with 7 bases matching TRBD2. CDR3 sequence: CASSEFLRSGGDGGELFF. CDR3 bases: TGTGCCAGCAGTGAATTCCTACGTAGTGGGGGGGATGGCGGGGAGCTGTTTTTT.